Each of the 16 T cell receptor beta chains below was sequenced from the same sample in a study of cytomegalovirus exposure and HLA in healthy donors. Vbeta (60) and Jbeta (13) primers were used in the PCR. Sequencing was performed with immunoSEQ multiplex PCR; in TCRdb, only in-frame clones are kept and a portion is missing. The sample records some 200,000 clones, roughly 80% being singletons. Sequenced: PBMCs. These receptors were taken from a female donor in good health and CMV-seronegative.

V gene TRBV5-4 combines with J gene TRBJ1-6; D is unresolved. The CDR3 is 17 amino acids. Germline CDR1 reads SGHNT; CDR2 reads YYREEE (reference sequence). Trimming pared 3 bases from V and 0 bases from J, leaving 13 bases between. The CDR3 coding sequence is TGTGCCAGCAGCTCGGCGGGCGGGAGCTCCTATAATTCACCCCTCCACTTT. Its protein product is CASSSAGGSSYNSPLHF.

DNA for the CDR3: TGTGCCAGCAGCGTATCGGCGGGCTATGGCTACACCTTC. Translating gives CASSVSAGYGYTF. The chain carries TRBV9 and TRBJ1-2; D gene ambiguous. The V gene's germline CDR1 is SGDLS and CDR2 YYNGEE. The CDR3 consists of 13 residues. The V gene lost 1 base and the J gene lost 4 bases, with 8 bases spanning the gap.

Comment on this clone: The same CDR3 also results from other DNA sequences found in this sample. The V and J genes are TRBV28 and TRBJ1-2; possible D gene TRBD1, 6 bases. V lost 6 bases to trimming and J lost 1 base, with 15 bases between them. Germline V gives CDR1 MDHEN, CDR2 SYDVKM. The CDR3 extends over 15 amino acids. CDR3 protein: CASSSPGGNNYGYTF. The CDR3 nucleotides are TGTGCCAGCAGCTCCCCGGGGGGCAATAACTATGGCTACACCTTC.

This clone was counted a few times. The chain carries TRBV2 and TRBJ2-7; D may be TRBD2 (5 bases). The germline gives CDR1 SNHLY, CDR2 FYNNEI. The CDR3 sequence is 16 residues long. V lost 6 bases, J lost 2 bases, and 20 bases lay in between. This CDR3 is CASSPTGLTSTYEQYF. In nucleotides, the CDR3 is TGTGCCAGCAGCCCAACCGGACTTACCTCCACCTACGAGCAGTACTTC.

V usage is TRBV5-6 and J usage is TRBJ2-7; 7 bases fit TRBD2. This CDR3 is 16 amino acids long. V trimming: 2 bases; J trimming: 4 bases; junction bases outside the gene matches: 12. Per the germline V gene, CDR1 is SGHDT and CDR2 is YYEEEE. CDR3: CASSLRGGSVAYEQYF. The CDR3 DNA is TGTGCCAGCAGCTTAAGAGGCGGGAGTGTAGCTTACGAGCAGTACTTC. The full variable domain, with the rest looked up from reference TRBV5-6 and TRBJ2-7, is DAGVTQSPTHLIKTRGQQVTLRCSPKSGHDTVSWYQQALGQGPQFIFQYYEEEERQRGNFPDRFSGHQFPNYSSELNVNALLLGDSALYLCASSLRGGSVAYEQYFGPGTRLTVT.

V gene TRBV7-2 combines with J gene TRBJ2-2; unclear D gene. Trimming pared 5 bases from V and 4 bases from J, leaving 14 bases between. The CDR3 consists of 15 residues. CDR1 and CDR2 (germline): SGHTA, FQGNSA. CDR3 amino acids: CASSAQRGSTGELFF. The CDR3 bases are TGTGCCAGCAGCGCCCAGCGTGGAAGCACCGGGGAGCTGTTTTTT. The complete variable domain, with remaining parts taken from reference TRBV7-2 and TRBJ2-2, reads GAGVSQSPSNKVTEKGKDVELRCDPISGHTALYWYRQSLGQGLEFLIYFQGNSAPDKSGLPSDRFSAERTGGSVSTLTIQRTQQEDSAVYLCASSAQRGSTGELFFGEGSRLTVL.

This clone was detected only a few times. V usage is TRBV30 and J usage is TRBJ1-3; a possible D gene is TRBD1 (6 bases). V shed 0 bases and J shed 1 base, with 13 bases lying between them. This CDR3 spans 16 amino acids. CDR1 and CDR2 (germline): GTSNPN, SVGIG (reference sequence). The CDR3 DNA follows: TGTGCCTGGAGTGTAGGCCAGGGGATTTCTGGAAACACCATATATTTT. Amino acid sequence: CAWSVGQGISGNTIYF.

The chain couples TRBV5-8 to TRBJ1-2, with D perhaps TRBD1 (6 bases). With 4 bases removed from V and 0 bases from J, the gap between germline ends came to 13 bases. From germline, CDR1 is SGHTS and CDR2 YDEGEE. This CDR3 comprises 15 residues. CDR3 nucleotide sequence: TGTGCCAGCAGCGGACGCAGGGGAGCTAACTATGGCTACACCTTC. It yields the protein CASSGRRGANYGYTF.

This chain uses TRBV27 with TRBJ1-2, with 9 bases aligning to TRBD1. The CDR3 length is 13 residues. Losses at the gene ends were 6 bases for V and 7 bases for J; bases not matched to a gene: 6. Germline V CDR1 and CDR2: MNHEY, SMNVEV (reference sequence). CDR3 sequence reads: CASSPGQGFGYTF. In nucleotides, the CDR3 is TGTGCCAGCAGCCCTGGACAGGGGTTTGGCTACACCTTC.

The gene calls are TRBV9 and TRBJ2-1, with TRBD1 matching over 7 bases. Trimming cost V 0 bases and J 4 bases; bases outside gene matches: 4. The CDR3 consists of 15 residues. Germline-derived CDR1 and CDR2 are SGDLS and YYNGEE. CDR3 sequence: CASSVVRGQYNEQFF. DNA for the CDR3: TGTGCCAGCAGCGTAGTCAGGGGACAGTACAATGAGCAGTTCTTC.

This clone is a singleton in its sample. The chain has TRBV6-5 and TRBJ1-1; tentatively, D is TRBD1 (5 bases). This CDR3 is built from 12 residues. Germline V gives CDR1 MNHEY, CDR2 SVGAGI. The V and J ends lost 1 base and 9 bases respectively, with 9 bases between them. The CDR3 DNA is TGTGCCAGCAGTTACTGGGGCGAACAAGCTTTCTTT. This gives the protein CASSYWGEQAFF.

The chain carries TRBV9 and TRBJ1-4; perhaps TRBD1 as D (5 bases). The germline V and J ends were trimmed by 4 bases and 2 bases, with 9 bases remaining between them. The V gene's germline CDR1 is SGDLS and CDR2 YYNGEE. The CDR3 runs 14 residues. The CDR3 loop is CASSFRATNEKLFF. CDR3 DNA sequence: TGTGCCAGCAGCTTCAGGGCCACTAATGAAAAACTGTTTTTT.

This chain links TRBV30 with TRBJ2-4, with 7 bases identical to TRBD1. V was pared by 4 bases and J by 1 base, with 1 base of the junction left unmatched. Germline V gives CDR1 GTSNPN, CDR2 SVGIG (reference sequence). The CDR3 length is 13 residues. CDR3: CAWTRGAKNIQYF. CDR3 nucleotides: TGTGCCTGGACCAGGGGGGCCAAAAACATTCAGTACTTC.

This clone was seen a single time. This chain links TRBV7-6 with TRBJ2-5; D is perhaps TRBD2 (7 bases). The V end lost 4 bases, the J end lost 11 bases, and 17 bases lay between the germline ends. This CDR3 has 13 residues. Looked up from germline, CDR1 is SGHVS and CDR2 is FNYEAQ. CDR3 residues: CASSWGQGGEQYF. The CDR3 DNA sequence: TGTGCCAGCAGCTGGGGACAAGGGGGGGAGCAGTACTTC. Combining the CDR3 with reference TRBV7-6 and TRBJ2-5 gives the whole variable domain GAGVSQSPRYKVTKRGQDVALRCDPISGHVSLYWYRQALGQGPEFLTYFNYEAQQDKSGLPNDRFSAERPEGSISTLTIQRTEQRDSAMYRCASSWGQGGEQYFGPGTRLLVL.

The chain uses TRBV25-1 and TRBJ2-1, with 10 bases lining up with TRBD2. V trimming: 4 bases; J trimming: 4 bases; junction bases outside the gene matches: 4. Per the germline V gene, CDR1 is MGHDK and CDR2 is SYGVNS. The length of the CDR3 is 15 residues. Here the CDR3 reads CASSASGGKYNEQFF. The CDR3 DNA sequence: TGTGCCAGCAGTGCTAGCGGGGGCAAGTACAATGAGCAGTTCTTC.

This clone was seen only a few times. The chain uses TRBV19 and TRBJ2-5; the match to TRBD1 covers 9 bases. Germline CDR1 is LNHDA and CDR2 is SQIVND (reference sequence). The CDR3 loop spans 15 amino acids. V was clipped by 3 bases and J by 3 bases; unmatched bases: 5. CDR3: CASSIGGDREETQYF. The DNA of the CDR3 is TGTGCCAGTAGTATCGGCGGGGACAGGGAAGAGACCCAGTACTTC.